The 24 T cell receptor beta chains presented below share a single source sample, sequenced in a study of identical twins. MiXCR, run by TCRdb on the 5' RACE reads, gives a single entry per CDR3 protein. Here the sample spans about 450,000 distinct CDR3 sequences, 15% to 20% being singletons. Specimen: naive T cells sorted from blood. The receptors stem from a middle-aged man in good health.

The chain links TRBV7-9 to TRBJ1-1; TRBD1 might be the D (5 bases). This CDR3 has 14 residues. Germline V gene data show CDR1 as SEHNR and CDR2 as FQNEAQ (reference sequence). V lost 2 bases and J 11 bases, leaving 18 bases between the germline ends. The DNA of the CDR3 is TGTGCCAGCAGCTTAAGCCCGGGGGTGGATTCGGCTTTCTTT. Protein: CASSLSPGVDSAFF.

This clonotype occurred a few times. The junction shows a germline mismatch at one end, possibly a read error. The V call is TRBV5-1, the J call TRBJ2-7; TRBD1 matches 12 bases. In germline, CDR1 is SGHRS, CDR2 YFSETQ. The CDR3 consists of 17 residues. The CDR3 sequence is CASSPGQGAPRRTEQCF. The CDR3 DNA is TGCGCCAGCAGCCCGGGACAGGGGGCGCCGAGGCGGACCGAGCAGTGCTTC.

The chain recombines TRBV7-6 with TRBJ2-7; 9 positions match TRBD1. Germline loops: CDR1 SGHVS, CDR2 FNYEAQ. This CDR3 is 15 amino acids long. Trimming took 0 bases from V and 3 from J; bases not matched to a gene: 3. CDR3 bases: TGTGCCAGCAGCTTAGCCGGGACAGGGTACTACGAGCAGTACTTC. Translation: CASSLAGTGYYEQYF.

V gene TRBV7-3 combines with J gene TRBJ1-2, with D possibly TRBD1 on 5 matching bases. Germline V gene lookup returns CDR1 SGHTA and CDR2 FQGTGA. The CDR3 is made up of 15 amino acids. The germline V and J ends were trimmed by 5 bases and 7 bases, with 20 bases remaining between them. Here the CDR3 reads CASSPTTAGGPGYTF. The CDR3 DNA reads TGTGCCAGCAGCCCGACGACAGCCGGAGGTCCTGGCTACACCTTC.

The table lists this clonotype with many counts. The rearrangement joins TRBV18 to TRBJ1-1; no definite D call. CDR3 length: 13 amino acids. Germline CDR1 reads KGHSH; CDR2 reads LQKENI. The V and J ends lost 6 bases and 0 bases respectively, with 8 bases between them. CDR3 bases: TGTGCCAGCTCTGAAGACATGAACACTGAAGCTTTCTTT. The encoded protein is CASSEDMNTEAFF.

This clonotype was counted between two and nine times. This rearrangement joins TRBV12-3 or TRBV12-4 to TRBJ2-7; D might be TRBD1 (6 bases). Trimming took 4 bases from V and 6 from J, leaving 16 bases between them. This CDR3 spans 14 amino acids. CDR3 residues: CASSYRDILSEQYF. The CDR3 bases are TGTGCCAGCAGTTACCGGGACATTCTCTCCGAGCAGTACTTC.

The chain carries TRBV7-9 and TRBJ2-7; TRBD1 agrees at 7 bases. Germline V gene data show CDR1 as SEHNR and CDR2 as FQNEAQ (reference sequence). This CDR3 contains 15 residues. The ends lost 4 bases at V and 3 bases at J; junction bases unmatched: 9. CDR3 in amino acids: CASSSGTEGVYEQYF. Here the CDR3 DNA reads TGTGCCAGCAGCTCCGGGACAGAGGGGGTCTACGAGCAGTACTTC.

The genes are TRBV25-1 and TRBJ2-7, with a weak D call TRBD1 (5 bases). This CDR3 has 15 residues. The V end lost 4 bases, the J end lost 3 bases, and 16 bases lay between the germline ends. From germline, CDR1 is MGHDK and CDR2 SYGVNS. Here the CDR3 reads CASSASSRASYEQYF. For the CDR3, the DNA is TGTGCCAGCAGTGCCTCGAGCAGGGCCAGCTACGAGCAGTACTTC.

The chain recombines TRBV5-4 with TRBJ2-1; 10 bases match TRBD2. The trim removed 3 bases at V and 4 bases at J, leaving 4 bases unmatched. The CDR3 spans 15 residues. Germline CDR1 reads SGHNT; CDR2 reads YYREEE (reference sequence). CDR3 sequence (DNA): TGTGCCAGCAGCTCGACTAGCGGGTATTACAATGAGCAGTTCTTC. Protein product: CASSSTSGYYNEQFF.

This clonotype was recorded once. A read error may explain this, as a much larger clone is one base away. The V call is TRBV7-2, the J call TRBJ2-5; 9 bases are a match to TRBD1. V lost 5 bases and J lost 1; bases outside the gene matches: 2. The CDR3 runs 14 residues. The V gene's germline CDR1 is SGHTA and CDR2 FQGNSA. The CDR3 nucleotides read TGTGCCAGCAGCCACAGGGGGCTCCAAGAGACCCAGTACTTC. Protein sequence: CASSHRGLQETQYF.

The sample holds many counts of this clonotype. The chain recombines TRBV20-1 with TRBJ1-1; 9 bases match TRBD1. CDR1 DFQATT and CDR2 SNEGSKA come from the germline V gene (reference sequence). V trimming: 7 bases; J trimming: 2 bases; junction bases outside the gene matches: 5. CDR3 length: 13 amino acids. The CDR3 loop is CSVSQGANTEAFF. CDR3 coding DNA: TGCAGTGTTTCACAGGGGGCAAACACTGAAGCTTTCTTT.

This clonotype was found many times. This rearrangement joins TRBV20-1 to TRBJ2-3; 9 positions match TRBD1. CDR1 is DFQATT and CDR2 is SNEGSKA in the germline V gene (reference sequence). V shed 3 bases, J shed 4 bases, and the junction held 8 bases outside the gene matches. This CDR3 region has 15 residues. CDR3 loop: CSASPRQGVSDTQYF. The CDR3 region has the DNA TGCAGTGCTAGCCCCCGACAGGGGGTATCAGATACGCAGTATTTT.

This clonotype was seen more than once but under ten times. CDR3 residues: CASSFTRSEQYF. DNA for the CDR3: TGCGCCAGCAGCTTTACGAGGAGCGAGCAGTACTTC. This sequence joins TRBV5-1 and TRBJ2-7; no clear D gene. CDR3 size: 12 residues. The germline CDR1 and CDR2 sequences are SGHRS and YFSETQ. V gave up 2 bases and J gave up 6 bases, with 9 bases separating them.

This clonotype was seen repeatedly, ten times or more. V is TRBV5-4 and J is TRBJ2-3; the D is unclear. Germline values: CDR1 SGHNT, CDR2 YYREEE (reference sequence). CDR3 length equals 14 residues. Trimming shortened V by 4 bases and J by 4 bases, and 13 bases separated the two germline ends. The CDR3 is CASSQEGSPDTQYF. The CDR3 DNA follows: TGTGCCAGCAGCCAGGAAGGTTCCCCAGATACGCAGTATTTT.

This clonotype was seen a few times. This chain connects TRBV14 to TRBJ2-1; possible D gene TRBD1, 6 bases. Germline CDR1 and CDR2: SGHDN and FVKESK. V was cut by 5 bases and J by 5 bases, with 19 bases left in between. CDR3 length: 16 amino acids. The CDR3 nucleotides read TGTGCCAGCAGCGTCTACAGGGAATCCCCCAACAATGAGCAGTTCTTC. It codes for CASSVYRESPNNEQFF.

CDR3 sequence: CASSLGTEEKLFF. CDR3 DNA: TGTGCCAGCAGCTTAGGCACGGAAGAAAAACTGTTTTTT. The chain joins TRBV7-8 to TRBJ1-4, with D unclear. The CDR3 is 13 residues long. V was pared by 1 base and J by 8 bases, with 8 bases between. CDR1 and CDR2 (germline): SGHVS, FQNEAQ.

This clonotype was counted a few times. V gene TRBV6-6 combines with J gene TRBJ2-5; D unresolved. The length of the CDR3 is 12 residues. Germline V lookup: CDR1 MNHNY, CDR2 SVGAGI (reference sequence). V dropped 2 bases and J dropped 3 bases, with 4 bases sitting between them. CDR3 amino acids: CASSYTKETQYF. CDR3 bases: TGTGCCAGCAGTTACACTAAAGAGACCCAGTACTTC.

This rearrangement joins TRBV20-1 to TRBJ1-5; D is unclear. CDR1 is DFQATT, CDR2 SNEGSKA, per germline (reference sequence). The germline V and J ends were trimmed by 1 base and 5 bases, with 18 bases remaining between them. This CDR3 contains 16 residues. CDR3 protein: CSARVGGLGRHQPQHF. The CDR3 nucleotides are TGCAGTGCTAGAGTCGGAGGGTTGGGCCGCCATCAGCCCCAGCATTTT.

CDR3 DNA: TGTGCCAGCAGCGCCACAGGGGCTACCTCTGGAAACACCATATATTTT. This sequence encodes CASSATGATSGNTIYF. The chain uses TRBV9 and TRBJ1-3; 7 nucleotides line up with TRBD1. Trimming at V came to 3 bases and at J to 0 bases, leaving 6 bases not matched to a gene. The CDR3 consists of 16 residues. Germline V gene data show CDR1 as SGDLS and CDR2 as YYNGEE.

This clonotype was recorded a few times. The V gene is TRBV7-2, the J gene TRBJ1-6; D is uncertain. CDR3 size: 14 residues. CDR1 and CDR2 from the germline V gene are SGHTA and FQGNSA. V was trimmed by 1 base and J by 9 bases, leaving 10 bases between them. The CDR3 DNA follows: TGTGCCAGCAGCTTAGAACAAGGCCCTTCACCCCTCCACTTT. Its translation is CASSLEQGPSPLHF.

This clonotype was observed a few times. The chain combines TRBV4-1 with TRBJ2-7; weak D call: TRBD1 (6 bases). The CDR3 consists of 13 residues. Germline V lookup: CDR1 MGHRA, CDR2 YSYEKL. Trimming stripped 2 bases from V and 5 bases from J, with 10 bases between. CDR3 sequence reads: CASSQTGTNEQYF. The CDR3 region has the DNA TGCGCCAGCAGCCAAACAGGGACGAACGAGCAGTACTTC.

This clonotype was seen a handful of times. The chain links TRBV6-5 to TRBJ2-2, with 7 bases fitting TRBD1. Germline lookup yields CDR1 MNHEY and CDR2 SVGAGI. After removal of 1 base from V and 6 bases from J, the junction contained 5 bases not matched to a gene. The CDR3 runs to 15 residues. The CDR3 nucleotides read TGTGCCAGCAGTTACTTGGATCAGGGGGCCGGGGAGCTGTTTTTT. This gives the protein CASSYLDQGAGELFF.

A few counts support this clonotype. This chain joins TRBV15 and TRBJ1-3; D gene ambiguous. CDR3 size: 13 residues. V lost 0 bases, J lost 3 bases, and 3 bases lay in between. Looked up from germline, CDR1 is LNHNV and CDR2 is YYDKDF (reference sequence). The CDR3 is CATSRDRGNTIYF. CDR3 coding DNA: TGTGCCACCAGCAGAGACCGTGGAAACACCATATATTTT.

The chain links TRBV27 to TRBJ2-4; 8 nucleotides match TRBD1. The CDR3 is 14 amino acids. Germline CDR1 is MNHEY and CDR2 is SMNVEV (reference sequence). Losses at the gene ends were 4 bases for V and 4 bases for J; bases not matched to a gene: 3. The CDR3 sequence is CASSSWTGKNIQYF. For the CDR3, the DNA is TGTGCCAGCAGTTCGTGGACAGGGAAAAACATTCAGTACTTC.